This T cell receptor beta chain originates from a study of tumor-infiltrating lymphocytes in primary liver carcinoma (dated by TCRdb to about 2017). For context, the study as a whole: Of the five patients (three men and two women, aged 30 to 69 years), four had hepatocellular carcinoma and one had combined HCC and intrahepatic cholangiocarcinoma. The 25 or so tumor region samples were profiled with Agilent mRNA microarrays so that TCRbeta repertoire diversity could be related to the local molecular phenotype. A total of some 35 specimens from 5 patients went through TCRbeta repertoire sequencing, namely 25 tumor regions, 5 adjacent noncancerous liver tissues and 5 peripheral blood samples. Tumors of the five patients were stage T1-T3 N0M0 with maximum diameters of 4.2 to 10 cm. Reproducibility between technical replicate repertoires was high, with correlation coefficients above 0.98 and mean shared-clone rates about 0.91. TCRbeta repertoire sequencing, expression microarrays and whole-exome sequencing were combined in the study across five regions of each liver tumor, with adjacent normal tissue and blood also included. Samples yielded roughly 3.5 to 8 million productive TCRbeta reads; read depth did not differ significantly between tissue types.

Without any cell sorting, total RNA and DNA were extracted together from roughly 21-30 mg of bulk tissue using the AllPrep DNA/RNA mini kit. Between late 2015 and early 2016, roughly five patients in China with histopathologically diagnosed primary liver carcinoma had their tumors surgically resected. Patients had chronic HBV infection and were treatment-naive at sampling. Each tumor was sampled at five spatially separated regions: the tumor centre plus the superior, inferior, left-lateral and right-lateral poles. Histological examination found more than 80% viable tumor cells in every tumor sample. Each fresh piece of tumor and adjacent tissue was cut in two, with one half stored in RNAlater at -80 degrees C and the other half sent for histology. Overall study outcomes, separate from this receptor: Only the TCR beta chain was sequenced, so true repertoire diversity is likely underestimated because unpaired alpha chains were not captured. A significantly larger repertoire fraction was made up by the top 250 clones in tumors than in blood (p = 0.039). Pairs of tumor regions showed greater repertoire overlap (mean 36%) than tumor-adjacent pairs (approximately 17%) or tumor-blood pairs (roughly 15%), which is consistent with antigen-driven expansion. Only roughly 8-24% of top clones appeared in all five regions of a tumor, which suggests that tumor-infiltrating T cells are spatially heterogeneous. With just 4 or 5 patients in the study, the authors point out that the findings should be validated in a larger study. Because the samples were bulk and unsorted, CD4+ and CD8+ T cell repertoires could not be compared.

This clonotype was observed a handful of times. It has no known antigen specificity. Per-nucleotide qualities are absent, and no much larger clonotype sits a single base away. Using a constant-region primer and ProtoScript II reverse transcriptase, TCRbeta-specific cDNA was reverse-transcribed from around 520 ng total RNA. Three nested multiplex PCR rounds, following a slightly modified ARM-PCR procedure, were used to build the TCRbeta libraries. Sample barcodes and Illumina adapters were added in a final 25-cycle PCR with Deep VentR polymerase. Amplicons of 200-500 bp were gel-purified with a QIAquick gel extraction kit before sequencing. TCRbeta amplicons were sequenced on an Illumina HiSeq 2500 with 250-bp paired-end reads. Per the source publication's procedure: To recover full CDR3 sequences, reads were quality-trimmed using Trimmomatic v0.33 and paired reads were then merged using FLASH v1.2.11. MiGEC v1.2.1b assigned V, D and J germline segments to the rearranged TCRbeta sequences. VDJtools v1.0.0 computed clonotype statistics and Shannon-Wiener diversity indices. To cut down on sampling bias, every analysis after diversity analysis relied on just the 250 most abundant clonotypes from each sample. TCRdb applied fastp at Q25 and MiXCR to the public reads, then kept only in-frame beta chains. Rows merge per CDR3 protein into single entries with the most common DNA and genes. The V and J calls were determined by TCRdb, not by the authors. The sample contains some 110,000 distinct CDR3 sequences, under 65% of them found a single time. Clones ranked in the top ten supply approximately 8% of the sample.

The sequence derives from a woman aged 55-69 years with primary liver carcinoma and hepatitis B virus infection. The sequenced material came from liver tumor tissue from sampling region 3. Taken with the paper, the label for cell subset or site translates to: tumor region T3, left-lateral pole.

Here the CDR3 is given as CASSSGLTNTGELFF. The bases read TGTGCCAGCAGCTCGGGACTCACGAACACCGGGGAGCTGTTTTTT. Recombination joined TRBV7-9 with TRBJ2-2; tentative D gene TRBD2, with 6 bases matching. V is reduced by 4 bases and J by 0 bases, leaving a spacing of 9 bases between them. The CDR3 contains 15 residues, cysteine and phenylalanine counted. Left in the record is the CDR3 DNA by itself, 45 bases read in frame from the first base. CDR1 and CDR2, per the germline V gene (reference sequence), are SEHNR and FQNEAQ. The CDR3 plus the reference TRBV7-9 and TRBJ2-2 genes for the other parts give the full variable domain: DTGVSQNPRHKITKRGQNVTFRCDPISEHNRLYWYRQTLGQGPEFLTYFQNEAQLEKSRLLSDRFSAERPKGSFSTLEIQRTEQGDSAMYLCASSSGLTNTGELFFGEGSRLTVL.